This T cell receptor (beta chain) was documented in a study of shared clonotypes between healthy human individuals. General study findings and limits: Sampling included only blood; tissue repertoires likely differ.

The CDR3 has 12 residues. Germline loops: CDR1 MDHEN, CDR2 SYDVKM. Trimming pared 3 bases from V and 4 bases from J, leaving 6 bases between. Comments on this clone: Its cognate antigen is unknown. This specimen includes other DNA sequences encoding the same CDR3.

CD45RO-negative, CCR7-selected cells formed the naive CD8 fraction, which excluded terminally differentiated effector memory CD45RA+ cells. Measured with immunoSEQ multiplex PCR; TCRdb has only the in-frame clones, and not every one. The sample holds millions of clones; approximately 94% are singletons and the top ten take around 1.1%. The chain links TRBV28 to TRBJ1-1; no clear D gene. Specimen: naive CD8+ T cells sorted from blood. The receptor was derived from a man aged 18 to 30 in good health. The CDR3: CASSFPGTEAFF. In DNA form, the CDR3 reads TGTGCCAGCAGTTTTCCGGGCACTGAAGCTTTCTTT.